This TCR beta chain is drawn from a study of blood T cell repertoires in COVID-19. The authors' processing: Cell counts per sample came from amplifying reference gene primers. The table came from immunoSEQ multiplex PCR; TCRdb's copy has only in-frame clones and leaves some out. For V, J and clone size, that table is used; D and trimming come from the DNA. The sample has under 200,000 clones; about 87% are singletons. The germline V gene encodes CDR1 SGHRS and CDR2 YFSETQ. The CDR3 is 13 amino acids. Trimming removed 7 bases at V and 1 base at J, with 11 bases between. The receptor was isolated from a man aged 60-69 years with acute or convalescent COVID-19. The rearrangement joins TRBV5-1 to TRBJ2-5, with D maybe TRBD1 (5 bases). The specimen sequenced was peripheral blood. CDR3 sequence: CASYDSPQETQYF. CDR3 DNA: TGCGCCAGCTACGACAGCCCCCAAGAGACCCAGTACTTC.